The rows below give T cell receptor beta chains drawn from one sample of a study of T cells in Graves' hyperthyroidism and ophthalmopathy. Via MiXCR, TCRdb re-called the multiplex PCR reads, giving one row per CDR3 protein. The repertoire holds 650,000 to 850,000 distinct CDR3 sequences, with over 15% as singletons. Material for sequencing was blood. These receptors originate from a woman in her fifties or sixties with Graves' hyperthyroidism that later progressed to Graves' ophthalmopathy. The CDR3 runs from the conserved cysteine through the conserved F or W. The D gene is left open where the match is weak.

cdr3_aa,v_call,d_call,j_call
CASSYSGQGVTGANVLTF,TRBV6-2/TRBV6-3,TRBD1,TRBJ2-6
CASSLINRMGGQTEAFF,TRBV27,-,TRBJ1-1
CASSYQQHNSPLHF,TRBV6-2/TRBV6-3,-,TRBJ1-6
CASRAARGGTDTQYF,TRBV2,-,TRBJ2-3
CASSWQQGNYGYTF,TRBV27,-,TRBJ1-2
CASSPSGVQGYGYTF,TRBV4-1,-,TRBJ1-2
CSARGGLSNQPQHF,TRBV20-1,-,TRBJ1-5
CASSSYNGQLYGYTF,TRBV27,-,TRBJ1-2
CASNRDRGAEAFF,TRBV10-1,TRBD1,TRBJ1-1
CSVEANSYEQYF,TRBV29-1,-,TRBJ2-7
CASSRRWVRQGTNYGYTF,TRBV12-3/TRBV12-4,-,TRBJ1-2
CASSLEHGGEETQYF,TRBV27,TRBD2,TRBJ2-5
CSARRDRGEYEQYF,TRBV20-1,TRBD1,TRBJ2-7
CASSWEVGRGNSPLHF,TRBV5-1,-,TRBJ1-6
CATSERDRVYGYTF,TRBV24-1,TRBD1,TRBJ1-2
CASSLGGTYQETQYF,TRBV13,-,TRBJ2-5
CSARDGRSSTDTQYF,TRBV20-1,-,TRBJ2-3
CASRVAHEQYF,TRBV2,-,TRBJ2-7
CAINRDRGDEQYF,TRBV10-3,TRBD1,TRBJ2-7
CASSEGDRGNTGELFF,TRBV10-2,TRBD1,TRBJ2-2
CASSLFEGVGYEQYF,TRBV7-9,-,TRBJ2-7
CASTRQGEYQETQYF,TRBV2,TRBD1,TRBJ2-5
CASSSRQATEAFF,TRBV7-9,-,TRBJ1-1
CASSLAAGAGNQPQHF,TRBV7-2,-,TRBJ1-5
CASSLSSGEEQYF,TRBV27,-,TRBJ2-7
CAISAGTGDQPQHF,TRBV10-3,TRBD1,TRBJ1-5
CASSLDKPNIQYF,TRBV5-1,-,TRBJ2-4
CAWSASRLEKLFF,TRBV30,-,TRBJ1-4
CASSLRTPGAEQYF,TRBV19,-,TRBJ2-7
CASSLASEISYNSPLHF,TRBV5-1,-,TRBJ1-6
CASSEDGFTGELFF,TRBV10-1,-,TRBJ2-2
CASRSRGGNTEAFF,TRBV6-2/TRBV6-3,-,TRBJ1-1
CASNRRDSTDTQYF,TRBV5-1,-,TRBJ2-3
CASSNQDRGFGNEQFF,TRBV27,TRBD1,TRBJ2-1
CASSLNPQGNQPQHF,TRBV7-6,-,TRBJ1-5
CASSATGRSYEQYF,TRBV2,TRBD2,TRBJ2-7
CSAIQGATNEKLFF,TRBV20-1,TRBD1,TRBJ1-4
CASAFAGGQGYGYTF,TRBV5-1,TRBD1,TRBJ1-2
CASSLRTGSAEQYF,TRBV5-1,TRBD1,TRBJ2-7
CASSSDGGVDEKLFF,TRBV11-2,-,TRBJ1-4
CASSFHRDTLRDEQFF,TRBV7-8,-,TRBJ2-1
CASSSTTGLDYGYTF,TRBV5-1,-,TRBJ1-2
CASSLVGIANTGELFF,TRBV7-9,-,TRBJ2-2
CATSRDKSILNEKLFF,TRBV15,-,TRBJ1-4
CASSPGDRGETQYF,TRBV7-9,TRBD1,TRBJ2-5
CASSLGISGDSETQYF,TRBV11-2,TRBD2,TRBJ2-5
CSAPGGGGAVQFF,TRBV20-1,TRBD2,TRBJ2-1
CAWSGDRDYEQYF,TRBV30,TRBD1,TRBJ2-7
CSVADGGLADTQYF,TRBV29-1,-,TRBJ2-3
CAWSPWGPQETQYF,TRBV30,-,TRBJ2-5